This T cell receptor (beta chain) was sequenced in a study of blood T cells in healthy people across ages. Study results and limitations: CMV status of donors was unknown, possibly confounding expanded clonotype changes. In these data, TCR beta diversity tracked strongly with naive T cell percentage.

The CDR3 is 15 residues long. Germline V gives CDR1 SGHTA, CDR2 FQGNSA. V lost 5 bases and J lost 0, with 10 bases in between. They isolated at least 6 million PBMCs from each sample. A second PCR, run for about 7 to 11 cycles, used a sample-barcoded 5' primer plus a J-beta primer mix. TCRdb re-called the 5' RACE reads through MiXCR, storing one row per CDR3 protein. The table records 800,000 or so distinct CDR3 sequences, 35% to 50% of them present only once. In the case of this clonotype: Its target is unknown.

The V call is TRBV7-2, the J call TRBJ2-2; D unresolved. The sequencing sample was made of blood. This clonotype was obtained from a man older than 75 in good health. CDR3 sequence: CASSTVVSNTGELFF. CDR3 DNA sequence: TGTGCCAGCAGCACAGTCGTCTCGAACACCGGGGAGCTGTTTTTT.